This TCR beta chain is from a study of shared clonotypes between healthy human individuals. The study's findings and limits: A handful of donors shared approximately 5% of their naive CD4 clonotypes.

V lost 3 bases and J lost 7, with 3 bases in between. Germline V gene lookup returns CDR1 SNHLY and CDR2 FYNNEI. This CDR3 has 11 residues. The genomic DNA of each subset was split evenly across several immunoSEQ plates. Some clones are missing from TCRdb's copy, which holds only in-frame ones; the method was immunoSEQ multiplex PCR. The repertoire holds roughly 1,800,000 clones, with over 85% as singletons. Positive CCR7 selection of CD45RO-negative cells yielded the naive CD8 cells, and terminally differentiated effector memory CD45RA+ cells were excluded. This clone was seen only once. Its target is unknown. The sample carries other DNA sequences with the same CDR3.

J is TRBJ1-4 and V is TRBV2; D not certain. This receptor was taken from a man aged 18 to 35 in good health. Sequencing was done on a sample of naive CD8+ T cells sorted from blood. CDR3 DNA sequence: TGTGCCAGCAGTGAGCGTGAAAAACTGTTTTTT. Its translation: CASSEREKLFF.